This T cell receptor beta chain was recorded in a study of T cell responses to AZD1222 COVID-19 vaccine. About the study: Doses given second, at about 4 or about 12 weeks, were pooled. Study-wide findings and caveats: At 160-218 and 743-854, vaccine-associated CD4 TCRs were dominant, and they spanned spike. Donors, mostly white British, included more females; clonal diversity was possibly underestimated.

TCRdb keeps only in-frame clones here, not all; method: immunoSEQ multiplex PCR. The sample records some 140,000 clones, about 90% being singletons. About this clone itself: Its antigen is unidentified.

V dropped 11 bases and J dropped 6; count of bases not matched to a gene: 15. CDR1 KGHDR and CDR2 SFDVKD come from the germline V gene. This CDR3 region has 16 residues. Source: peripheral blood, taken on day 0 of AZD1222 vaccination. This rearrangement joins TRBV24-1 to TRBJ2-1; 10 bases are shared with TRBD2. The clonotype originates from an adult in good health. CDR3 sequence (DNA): TGTGCCATCTCACCCCCCAAAGCGGGAGGGGGCAATGAGCAGTTCTTC. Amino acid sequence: CAISPPKAGGGNEQFF.